These 20 T cell receptor beta chains share one sample of origin, sequenced in a study of cytomegalovirus exposure and HLA in healthy donors. Primers for the PCR totalled 60 Vbeta and 13 Jbeta. TCRdb's copy holds only in-frame clones and misses some; the assay was immunoSEQ multiplex PCR. The data contain around 140,000 clones, 78% of them singletons. Material for sequencing was PBMCs. All receptors derive from a woman aged 40 to 49 in good health and CMV-seropositive.

The V and J genes are TRBV28 and TRBJ2-5; weak D call: TRBD2 (5 bases). The CDR3 extends over 15 amino acids. The V gene lost 1 base and the J gene lost 3 bases, with 12 bases spanning the gap. Germline CDR1 reads MDHEN; CDR2 reads SYDVKM. CDR3 residues: CASSLSGRSEETQYF. CDR3 DNA sequence: TGTGCCAGCAGTTTATCGGGGAGAAGTGAAGAGACCCAGTACTTC.

This clone was picked up a small number of times. The chain links TRBV7-9 to TRBJ1-3; possible D gene TRBD1, 5 bases. The CDR3 is 17 amino acids. Germline V gene lookup returns CDR1 SEHNR and CDR2 FQNEAQ (reference sequence). Trimming shortened V by 3 bases and J by 1 base, and 16 bases separated the two germline ends. In DNA form, the CDR3 reads TGTGCCAGCAGCTTCCCAGGGTTCTTAGCTTCTGGAAACACCATATATTTT. Translated, it gives CASSFPGFLASGNTIYF.

This clone was found a few times. The chain combines TRBV6-5 with TRBJ2-5; 11 positions match TRBD2. Germline V gene sequence: CDR1 MNHEY, CDR2 SVGAGI. V lost 6 bases and J lost 1; bases outside the gene matches: 4. The CDR3 has 15 amino acids. Written as DNA, the CDR3 is TGTGCCAGCAGCTCCGGGACTAGCGGCCAAGAGACCCAGTACTTC. It is translated as CASSSGTSGQETQYF.

The V gene is TRBV2, the J gene TRBJ1-5, with 8 positions matching TRBD1. The V gene end was trimmed by 6 bases and the J gene end by 6 bases; junction bases not matched to a gene: 10. Germline V gene lookup returns CDR1 SNHLY and CDR2 FYNNEI. The CDR3 is made up of 15 amino acids. CDR3 bases: TGTGCCAGCAGCAAAACAGGGGGTAGCGGTCAGCCCCAGCATTTT. It codes for CASSKTGGSGQPQHF.

The chain couples TRBV25-1 to TRBJ2-3; D gene uncertain. V lost 3 bases, J lost 0 bases, and 10 bases lay in between. Per germline, CDR1 MGHDK and CDR2 SYGVNS. There are 15 residues in the CDR3. CDR3: CASSDDTTSTDTQYF. In DNA, the CDR3 is TGTGCCAGCAGTGATGACACCACTAGCACAGATACGCAGTATTTT.

The chain is built from TRBV30 and TRBJ2-1; the D gene is possibly TRBD2 (6 bases). CDR1 GTSNPN and CDR2 SVGIG come from the germline V gene (reference sequence). This CDR3 is 17 amino acids long. The V end lost 2 bases, the J end lost 7 bases, and 24 bases lay between the germline ends. CDR3 in DNA: TGTGCCTGGAGTCTAGTCAGCCGGGACTCCCGTTGTAATGAGCAGTTCTTC. This translates into CAWSLVSRDSRCNEQFF.

A few counts support this clone. This sequence joins TRBV5-4 and TRBJ2-7; D uncertain. The CDR3 is made up of 12 amino acids. V was clipped by 0 bases and J by 6 bases, with 7 bases between them. In germline, CDR1 is SGHNT, CDR2 YYREEE (reference sequence). CDR3 coding DNA: TGTGCCAGCAGCTTGGATTCCCGCGAGCAGTACTTC. Translating it yields CASSLDSREQYF.

The chain couples TRBV11-2 to TRBJ2-2; 7 bases map to TRBD2. The junction had 9 bases not matched to a gene; V was cut back by 2 bases and J by 0 bases. Germline CDR1 is SGHAT and CDR2 is FQNNGV. CDR3 length: 18 amino acids. CDR3 in amino acids: CASSLYLLARTNTGELFF. CDR3 nucleotide sequence: TGTGCCAGCAGCTTATATTTACTAGCGCGAACGAACACCGGGGAGCTGTTTTTT.

This clone was seen once. The chain couples TRBV6-5 to TRBJ2-7; tentative D call: TRBD2 (5 bases). The CDR3 sequence is 16 residues long. The V end was cut by 0 bases, the J end by 5 bases, with 17 bases between. From germline, CDR1 is MNHEY and CDR2 SVGAGI. Here the CDR3 DNA reads TGTGCCAGCAGTTACTCGAATCCGGTCCTCGGGAACGAGCAGTACTTC. It encodes CASSYSNPVLGNEQYF.

This chain uses TRBV9 with TRBJ1-1, with a possible D match to TRBD1 (6 bases). The CDR3 sequence is 12 residues long. The V gene's germline CDR1 is SGDLS and CDR2 YYNGEE. Trimming took off 1 base at V and 8 bases at J, with 9 bases between the two ends. The CDR3 protein is CASSVFGGEAFF. The CDR3 DNA follows: TGTGCCAGCAGCGTATTTGGGGGCGAAGCTTTCTTT.

The chain recombines TRBV7-2 with TRBJ2-7; 10 nucleotides agree with TRBD2. Per germline, CDR1 SGHTA and CDR2 FQGNSA. The CDR3 covers 13 residues. Unmatched junction bases numbered 1, after V lost 0 bases and J lost 8 bases. The CDR3 reads CASSLALAGKQYF. In DNA form, the CDR3 reads TGTGCCAGCAGCTTAGCACTAGCGGGAAAGCAGTACTTC.

The J gene is TRBJ2-4, the V gene TRBV29-1, with 11 bases aligning to TRBD2. V trimming: 7 bases; J trimming: 7 bases; junction bases outside the gene matches: 9. CDR3 length: 14 amino acids. Germline V lookup: CDR1 SQVTM, CDR2 ANQGSEA. CDR3 coding DNA: TGCAGCGCCATAGCGGGAGGGGGATCGAACATTCAGTACTTC. It yields the protein CSAIAGGGSNIQYF.

The chain has TRBV28 and TRBJ2-3; D possibly corresponds to TRBD2 (5 bases). Trimming cost V 6 bases and J 3 bases, with 13 bases left between them. The CDR3 is made up of 14 amino acids. The germline CDR1 and CDR2 sequences are MDHEN and SYDVKM. This CDR3 reads CASSPLGGTDTQYF. Here the CDR3 DNA reads TGTGCCAGCAGCCCCCTGGGCGGGACAGATACGCAGTATTTT.

This rearrangement joins TRBV28 to TRBJ1-1; D might be TRBD1 (6 bases). There are 17 residues in the CDR3. Looked up from germline, CDR1 is MDHEN and CDR2 is SYDVKM. V was shortened by 1 base and J by 0 bases, with 15 bases between the two germline ends. DNA of the CDR3: TGTGCCAGCAGTTTATACACAGGGCTCGTTATGAACACTGAAGCTTTCTTT. Its translation: CASSLYTGLVMNTEAFF.

J is TRBJ1-4 and V is TRBV6-6; D gene ambiguous. This CDR3 has 15 amino acids. V lost 8 bases to trimming and J lost 4 bases, with 17 bases between them. CDR1 and CDR2 from the germline V gene are MNHNY and SVGAGI (reference sequence). The CDR3 bases are TGTGCCAGCGAAAATGGAGCAAGGAGTAATGAAAAACTGTTTTTT. The encoded protein is CASENGARSNEKLFF.

The chain couples TRBV7-3 to TRBJ2-1, with 10 bases that match TRBD1. There are 15 residues in the CDR3. Germline-derived CDR1 and CDR2 are SGHTA and FQGTGA. The V and J ends lost 5 bases and 5 bases, in that order; junction bases with no gene match: 6. In DNA form, the CDR3 reads TGTGCCAGCAGCCGACAGGGGGCTAAGGACAATGAGCAGTTCTTC. Translating it yields CASSRQGAKDNEQFF. Filled out from reference TRBV7-3 and TRBJ2-1, the complete variable domain reads GAGVSQTPSNKVTEKGKYVELRCDPISGHTALYWYRQSLGQGPEFLIYFQGTGAADDSGLPNDRFFAVRPEGSVSTLKIQRTERGDSAVYLCASSRQGAKDNEQFFGPGTRLTVL.

The chain links TRBV19 to TRBJ2-2; TRBD2 matches 11 bases. This CDR3 is built from 17 residues. Trimming removed 6 bases from V and 0 bases from J; junction bases left unmatched: 6. Germline V gives CDR1 LNHDA, CDR2 SQIVND (reference sequence). CDR3 amino acids: CASRPWGLAANTGELFF. The CDR3 DNA sequence: TGTGCCAGTAGGCCGTGGGGACTAGCGGCGAACACCGGGGAGCTGTTTTTT.

This clone appeared a few times. The chain has TRBV7-9 and TRBJ1-1, with D maybe TRBD1 (6 bases). The V gene's germline CDR1 is SEHNR and CDR2 FQNEAQ (reference sequence). The CDR3 sequence is 14 residues long. The V and J ends lost 0 bases and 2 bases respectively, with 7 bases between them. The DNA for the CDR3 is TGTGCCAGCAGCTTAGCCGGGACAAACACTGAAGCTTTCTTT. As protein: CASSLAGTNTEAFF. The variable domain in full, completed from reference TRBV7-9 and TRBJ1-1, reads DTGVSQNPRHKITKRGQNVTFRCDPISEHNRLYWYRQTLGQGPEFLTYFQNEAQLEKSRLLSDRFSAERPKGSFSTLEIQRTEQGDSAMYLCASSLAGTNTEAFFGQGTRLTVV.

V is TRBV6-6 and J is TRBJ2-7; a possible D gene is TRBD2 (5 bases). CDR1 MNHNY and CDR2 SVGAGI come from the germline V gene (reference sequence). The CDR3 extends over 13 amino acids. V lost 0 bases and J lost 3, with 6 bases in between. CDR3 coding DNA: TGTGCCAGCAGTTACTCGAGGGACTACGAGCAGTACTTC. It encodes CASSYSRDYEQYF.

There are a few counts of this clone. The J gene is TRBJ1-3, the V gene TRBV18; no definite D call. The CDR3 covers 17 residues. Trimming left V 2 bases short and J 0 bases short, with 14 bases between. Germline assignment: CDR1 KGHSH and CDR2 LQKENI. CDR3 amino acids: CASSPTASPTSGNTIYF. In DNA, the CDR3 is TGTGCCAGCTCACCAACCGCCAGTCCCACCTCTGGAAACACCATATATTTT.